The 21 T cell receptor beta chains reported below all come from one sample, sequenced in a study of CD8 T cells in ankylosing spondylitis. From the 5' RACE reads, TCRdb called clonotypes with MiXCR, one entry per CDR3 protein. The data contain about 100,000 distinct CDR3 sequences, roughly 8.8% of them singletons. Sequences were obtained from blood, either unsorted or a sorted T cell fraction (not recorded which). These receptors were taken from a male donor with ankylosing spondylitis or in good health (not recorded which).

This clonotype appeared many times. The V gene is TRBV7-2, the J gene TRBJ1-5; possible D gene TRBD1, 6 bases. The V end lost 1 base, the J end lost 3 bases, and 13 bases lay between the germline ends. The CDR3 has 16 residues. The germline V gene has CDR1 SGHTA and CDR2 FQGNSA. This CDR3 reads CASSLVGGANNQPQHF. The CDR3, as DNA: TGTGCCAGCAGCTTAGTAGGGGGGGCGAACAATCAGCCCCAGCATTTT.

This chain joins TRBV5-1 and TRBJ2-5; 13 nucleotides agree with TRBD2. Per the germline V gene, CDR1 is SGHRS and CDR2 is YFSETQ. Unmatched junction bases numbered 6, after V lost 5 bases and J lost 5 bases. This CDR3 contains 15 residues. CDR3 sequence reads: CASRIAGLAGETQYF. CDR3 DNA: TGCGCCAGCAGGATTGCGGGACTAGCGGGGGAGACCCAGTACTTC. Together with reference TRBV5-1 and TRBJ2-5, the CDR3 gives the full variable domain: KAGVTQTPRYLIKTRGQQVTLSCSPISGHRSVSWYQQTPGQGLQFLFEYFSETQRNKGNFPGRFSGRQFSNSRSEMNVSTLELGDSALYLCASRIAGLAGETQYFGPGTRLLVL.

This clonotype was detected ten times or more. J is TRBJ2-7 and V is TRBV12-3 or TRBV12-4; D possibly uses TRBD1 or TRBD2 (5 bases each). CDR3 length: 14 residues. V dropped 4 bases and J dropped 3 bases, with 13 bases sitting between them. The CDR3 nucleotides read TGTGCCAGCAGTTCTCGGGGCCGAAACTACGAGCAGTACTTC. This encodes CASSSRGRNYEQYF.

At least ten counts were recorded for this clonotype. The chain carries TRBV9 and TRBJ2-5; weak D call: TRBD1 (5 bases). CDR1 and CDR2 from the germline V gene are SGDLS and YYNGEE. Trimming took off 3 bases at V and 7 bases at J, with 7 bases between the two ends. This CDR3 spans 11 amino acids. The CDR3 nucleotides read TGTGCCAGCAGCGGACAGTCGACCCAGTACTTC. This gives the protein CASSGQSTQYF.

In its sample, this clonotype was seen many times. The chain uses TRBV20-1 and TRBJ2-7, with no clear D. V was pared by 2 bases and J by 7 bases, with 15 bases between. CDR3 length: 13 amino acids. CDR1 is DFQATT and CDR2 is SNEGSKA in the germline V gene (reference sequence). CDR3 residues: CSARRPETKEQYF. The DNA of the CDR3 is TGCAGTGCTAGAAGGCCAGAAACTAAAGAGCAGTACTTC.

This clonotype occurred many times. The chain links TRBV5-1 to TRBJ2-1; 7 nucleotides line up with TRBD1. The CDR3 totals 13 residues. The germline CDR1 and CDR2 sequences are SGHRS and YFSETQ. The V gene end was trimmed by 6 bases and the J gene end by 4 bases; junction bases not matched to a gene: 4. The CDR3 bases are TGCGCCAGCAACAGGGGCAGTTACAATGAGCAGTTCTTC. This translates into CASNRGSYNEQFF.

This clonotype was detected ten times or more. The chain recombines TRBV28 with TRBJ1-6; 8 bases align to TRBD1. V was pared by 2 bases and J by 7 bases, with 4 bases of the junction left unmatched. Looked up from germline, CDR1 is MDHEN and CDR2 is SYDVKM. The CDR3 is 15 residues long. The CDR3 DNA follows: TGTGCCAGCAGTTTAAACAGGGGGAGCAATTCACCCCTCCACTTT. Encoded protein: CASSLNRGSNSPLHF.

This clonotype came up many times. This chain connects TRBV28 to TRBJ2-3; D may match TRBD1 or TRBD2 (5 bases each). CDR1 and CDR2 (germline): MDHEN, SYDVKM. There are 15 residues in the CDR3. Deletions cut 10 bases from V and 4 bases from J, with 21 bases between. CDR3 bases: TGTGCCATCCGGGCTATAGGTGAGGGGCCAGATACGCAGTATTTT. Translation: CAIRAIGEGPDTQYF.

This clonotype was found a few times. This chain joins TRBV20-1 and TRBJ2-3, with a possible D match to TRBD2 (5 bases). V was pared by 3 bases and J by 7 bases, with 11 bases between. This CDR3 has 12 residues. Per germline, CDR1 DFQATT and CDR2 SNEGSKA (reference sequence). The CDR3 DNA is TGCAGTGCTAGTGAGCGGCGGAATACGCAGTATTTT. It translates to CSASERRNTQYF.

This clonotype was picked up many times. The chain links TRBV4-1 to TRBJ2-1, with a tentative D call TRBD2 (5 bases). This CDR3 has 16 amino acids. From germline, CDR1 is MGHRA and CDR2 YSYEKL. The V end lost 0 bases, the J end lost 2 bases, and 11 bases lay between the germline ends. This CDR3 reads CASSQDRTGTYNEQFF. CDR3 nucleotides: TGCGCCAGCAGCCAAGACCGAACCGGGACCTACAATGAGCAGTTCTTC.

This clonotype has ten or more counts. This chain links TRBV20-1 with TRBJ2-7, with D unresolved. Germline V CDR1 and CDR2: DFQATT, SNEGSKA (reference sequence). The CDR3 extends over 11 amino acids. Trimming took off 4 bases at V and 3 bases at J, with 7 bases between the two ends. The DNA for the CDR3 is TGCAGTGCTACAGATGACTACGAGCAGTACTTC. It encodes CSATDDYEQYF.

This clonotype was counted a few times. The chain has TRBV11-2 and TRBJ2-1; D unresolved. V lost 0 bases and J 2 bases, leaving 5 bases between the germline ends. This CDR3 contains 14 residues. Germline lookup yields CDR1 SGHAT and CDR2 FQNNGV. CDR3 region: CASSLDLPYNEQFF. The CDR3 DNA reads as TGTGCCAGCAGCTTAGATCTTCCCTACAATGAGCAGTTCTTC.

This clonotype was detected ten times or more. This chain links TRBV18 with TRBJ1-1; D unresolved. CDR1 is KGHSH and CDR2 is LQKENI in the germline V gene. The ends were cut back, 2 bases at V and 3 bases at J, with 7 bases in the middle. The CDR3 sequence is 13 residues long. The CDR3 sequence: CASSPEGYTEAFF. The CDR3 DNA sequence: TGTGCCAGCTCACCAGAGGGATACACTGAAGCTTTCTTT.

This clonotype was seen more than once but under ten times. The chain links TRBV7-6 to TRBJ1-1; TRBD1 matches 7 bases. The trim removed 5 bases at V and 2 bases at J, leaving 5 bases unmatched. The length of the CDR3 is 14 residues. Germline CDR1 is SGHVS and CDR2 is FNYEAQ. CDR3 amino acids: CASSATGVNTEAFF. In nucleotides, the CDR3 is TGTGCCAGCAGCGCTACAGGGGTAAACACTGAAGCTTTCTTT.

This clonotype showed up many times. The chain couples TRBV6-6 to TRBJ1-6; D ambiguous. V was shortened by 2 bases and J by 5 bases, with 4 bases between the two germline ends. The CDR3 contains 13 residues. Germline lookup yields CDR1 MNHNY and CDR2 SVGAGI (reference sequence). The CDR3 nucleotides are TGTGCCAGCAGTTACCTAGATAATTCACCCCTCCACTTT. The encoded protein is CASSYLDNSPLHF.

This clonotype showed up many times. This chain joins TRBV7-6 and TRBJ1-6; D gene unclear. CDR3 size: 15 residues. CDR1 SGHVS and CDR2 FNYEAQ come from the germline V gene. The V end was cut by 4 bases, the J end by 0 bases, with 7 bases between. The CDR3 DNA reads TGTGCCAGCAGCTCACAGAGCTCCTATAATTCACCCCTCCACTTT. This translates into CASSSQSSYNSPLHF. Full variable domain (remainder filled in from reference TRBV7-6 and TRBJ1-6): GAGVSQSPRYKVTKRGQDVALRCDPISGHVSLYWYRQALGQGPEFLTYFNYEAQQDKSGLPNDRFSAERPEGSISTLTIQRTEQRDSAMYRCASSSQSSYNSPLHFGNGTRLTVT.

This clonotype was counted ten times or more. The chain joins TRBV3-1 to TRBJ2-7; TRBD1 matches at 7 bases. Trimming at V came to 9 bases and at J to 2 bases, leaving 7 bases not matched to a gene. Germline values: CDR1 LGHDT, CDR2 YNNKEL (reference sequence). The CDR3 totals 13 residues. DNA for the CDR3: TGTGCCAGTCCCCAGGGGGATACCTACGAGCAGTACTTC. Its protein is CASPQGDTYEQYF.

This clonotype was seen more than once but under ten times. The chain is built from TRBV7-3 and TRBJ2-1, with D perhaps matching TRBD2 (6 bases). In germline, CDR1 is SGHTA, CDR2 FQGTGA. The CDR3 has 15 residues. V was trimmed by 7 bases and J by 5 bases, leaving 18 bases between them. CDR3 region: CASTPFGGGNNEQFF. CDR3 nucleotides: TGTGCCAGCACCCCCTTTGGTGGGGGGAACAATGAGCAGTTCTTC.

The rearrangement links TRBV28 to TRBJ2-7, with D possibly TRBD2 on 5 matching bases. The V gene lost 1 base and the J gene lost 7 bases, with 14 bases spanning the gap. The CDR3 is 14 residues long. Germline V gene sequence: CDR1 MDHEN, CDR2 SYDVKM. The DNA for the CDR3 is TGTGCCAGCAGTTTATTCCGGGGTTCCGTAGAGCAGTACTTC. Its protein product is CASSLFRGSVEQYF. The full variable domain, in which reference TRBV28 and TRBJ2-7 provide the parts outside the CDR3, is DVKVTQSSRYLVKRTGEKVFLECVQDMDHENMFWYRQDPGLGLRLIYFSYDVKMKEKGDIPEGYSVSREKKERFSLILESASTNQTSMYLCASSLFRGSVEQYFGPGTRLTVT.

J is TRBJ2-2 and V is TRBV7-9; D remains unclear. Trimming pared 3 bases from V and 2 bases from J, leaving 13 bases between. This CDR3 region has 16 residues. CDR1 and CDR2 from the germline V gene are SEHNR and FQNEAQ (reference sequence). DNA of the CDR3: TGTGCCAGCAGCTTCGATTGGACGGACAACACCGGGGAGCTGTTTTTT. Protein sequence: CASSFDWTDNTGELFF.

This clonotype was seen a few times. This rearrangement joins TRBV5-6 to TRBJ1-1; tentatively, D is TRBD1 (6 bases). There are 14 residues in the CDR3. CDR1 SGHDT and CDR2 YYEEEE come from the germline V gene. V was trimmed by 4 bases and J by 4 bases, leaving 14 bases between them. CDR3 loop: CASSRGRGATEAFF. The CDR3 DNA sequence: TGTGCCAGCAGCCGGGGTCGGGGGGCCACTGAAGCTTTCTTT. Complete variable domain (other parts from reference TRBV5-6 and TRBJ1-1): DAGVTQSPTHLIKTRGQQVTLRCSPKSGHDTVSWYQQALGQGPQFIFQYYEEEERQRGNFPDRFSGHQFPNYSSELNVNALLLGDSALYLCASSRGRGATEAFFGQGTRLTVV.